The clone carrying this TCR beta chain appeared many times. The antigen is not known. A modified ARM-PCR protocol with three rounds of nested PCR amplified TCRbeta. TCRdb called the multiplex PCR reads again in MiXCR, with one record for every CDR3 protein. The table shows around 70,000 distinct CDR3 sequences, with 50% to 60% occurring only once. This specimen comes from a study of tumor and adjacent non-tumor tissue in lung cancer. Findings and caveats of the study: Significantly higher TCR diversity was found in tumor than normal lung.

The V and J ends lost 5 bases and 0 bases respectively, with 14 bases between them. Germline V gene sequence: CDR1 SQVTM, CDR2 ANQGSEA. The CDR3 runs 15 residues. No cell sorting was done before RNA was extracted from the tissue. V usage is TRBV29-1 and J usage is TRBJ2-4; D possibly matches TRBD1 or TRBD2 (5 bases each). The material sequenced was lung tumor tissue. This TCR was sampled from a man aged 45 to 65 with non-small cell lung cancer. CDR3 sequence reads: CSVLRDVIAKNIQYF. CDR3 sequence (DNA): TGCAGCGTTCTCCGGGACGTCATAGCCAAAAACATTCAGTACTTC.